The present entry profiles one T cell receptor beta chain with its context. Its antigen is not known. Quantitative 5'-RACE with molecular barcodes was used to make the TCR beta libraries. Each CDR3 protein is one row after TCRdb ran MiXCR on the 5' RACE reads. This sample has more than 600,000 distinct CDR3 sequences, with around 20% found just once. The record originates from a study of CD8 T cells in ankylosing spondylitis. Study-wide results and caveats: Earlier authors reported some of these motif variants in reactive arthritis synovial fluid and blood. Reportedly, significant enrichment of disease-linked clones occurred in matched ankylosing spondylitis synovial fluid. What seemed typical of ankylosing spondylitis blood was a TCR beta motif built from 8 or 9 highly homologous variants.

The CDR3 covers 12 residues. The V gene lost 10 bases and the J gene lost 7 bases, with 15 bases spanning the gap. The germline gives CDR1 SGHTS, CDR2 YDEGEE. The chain links TRBV5-8 to TRBJ1-5; D not certain. Input material: blood, either unsorted or a sorted T cell fraction (not recorded which). This receptor was taken from a male donor with ankylosing spondylitis. The CDR3, as DNA: TGTGCCGGCGGGATACCGGAGCAGCCCCAGCATTTT. Translated, it gives CAGGIPEQPQHF.